The T cell receptor beta chain under discussion was sequenced for a study of OX40 agonist ivuxolimab in advanced cancers. Study as a whole: Earlier anti-PD-1, anti-PD-L1 or anti-CTLA-4 therapy was permitted; about 38% had received some. Study observations and caveats: CD4+ T cells averaged fewer expanded clones than CD8+ T cells.

This clone was seen once. Its antigen is currently unknown. Generated by immunoSEQ multiplex PCR, the TCRdb table keeps only in-frame clones and is missing some. The sample holds 65,000 to 100,000 clones; roughly 84% are singletons and the top ten take around 3.5%. Germline CDR1 and CDR2: GTSNPN and SVGIG (reference sequence). CDR3 length: 12 amino acids. The V gene end was trimmed by 7 bases and the J gene end by 3 bases; junction bases not matched to a gene: 3. Anyone with autoimmune disease history or systemic immunosuppression was excluded. The specimen comprised CD4+ or CD8+ T cells sorted from blood, sampled in a trial of the OX40 agonist ivuxolimab. This sequence joins TRBV30 and TRBJ1-3, with 7 bases fitting TRBD1. This clonotype was sampled from an adult with an advanced solid tumor such as melanoma, head and neck, liver or kidney cancer. Here the CDR3 DNA reads TGTGCCTTCGACAGGGATGGAAACACCATATATTTT. Its translation: CAFDRDGNTIYF.